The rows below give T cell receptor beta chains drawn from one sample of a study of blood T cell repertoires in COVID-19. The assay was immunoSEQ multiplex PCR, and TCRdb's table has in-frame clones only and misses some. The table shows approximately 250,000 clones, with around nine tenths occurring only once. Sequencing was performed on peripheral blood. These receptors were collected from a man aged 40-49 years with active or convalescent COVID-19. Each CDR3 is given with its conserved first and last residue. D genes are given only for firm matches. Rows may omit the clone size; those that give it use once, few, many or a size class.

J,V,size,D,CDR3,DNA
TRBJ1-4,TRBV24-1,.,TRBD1,CATSATGEGTNEKLFF,TGTGCCACCAGTGCGACAGGGGAAGGAACTAATGAAAAACTGTTTTTT
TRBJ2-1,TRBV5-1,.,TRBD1,CASSRGQGDSYNEQFF,TGCGCCAGCAGCCGGGGACAGGGAGATTCCTACAATGAGCAGTTCTTC
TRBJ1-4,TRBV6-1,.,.,CASSEAVQGWEKLFF,TGTGCCAGCAGTGAAGCGGTGCAGGGATGGGAAAAACTGTTTTTT
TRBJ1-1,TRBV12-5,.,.,CASGLQVEAFF,TGTGCTAGTGGTTTACAGGTTGAAGCTTTCTTT
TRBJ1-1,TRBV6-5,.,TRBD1,CASRLTRGLTEAFF,TGTGCCAGCAGACTAACCAGGGGGCTCACTGAAGCTTTCTTT
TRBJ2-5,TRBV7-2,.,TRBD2,CASSFSGGSGETQYF,TGTGCCAGCAGCTTCTCGGGGGGGAGCGGGGAGACCCAGTACTTC
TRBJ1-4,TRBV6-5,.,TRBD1,CASSYDQGEEKLFF,TGTGCCAGCAGTTACGACCAGGGGGAGGAAAAACTGTTTTTT
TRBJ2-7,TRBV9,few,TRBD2,CASSQSSSQAGDYEQYF,TGTGCCAGCAGCCAATCTAGTAGCCAGGCGGGAGACTACGAGCAGTACTTC
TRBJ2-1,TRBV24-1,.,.,CATSDPPRANEQFF,TGTGCCACCAGTGACCCTCCGCGGGCAAATGAGCAGTTCTTC
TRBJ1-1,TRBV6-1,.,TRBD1,CASSDGTDNTEAFF,TGTGCCAGCAGTGACGGGACAGATAACACTGAAGCTTTCTTT
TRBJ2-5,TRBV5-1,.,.,CASSRESPQETQYF,TGCGCCAGCAGCCGGGAGTCACCCCAAGAGACCCAGTACTTC
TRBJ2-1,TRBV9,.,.,CASSVALRNEQFF,TGTGCCAGCAGCGTAGCCCTGAGAAATGAGCAGTTCTTC
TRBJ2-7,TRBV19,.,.,CASSPGPSTDEQYF,TGTGCCAGTAGTCCAGGCCCCTCTACCGACGAGCAGTACTTC
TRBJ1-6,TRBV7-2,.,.,CASSLAALVSPLHF,TGTGCCAGCAGCTTAGCGGCTCTCGTTTCACCCCTCCACTTT
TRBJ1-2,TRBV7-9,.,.,CASSTTGSGYTF,TGTGCCAGCAGCACTACAGGGTCCGGCTACACCTTC
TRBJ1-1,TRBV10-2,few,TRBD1,CASRTGTGGDEAFF,TGCGCCAGCAGGACCGGGACAGGGGGGGATGAAGCTTTCTTT
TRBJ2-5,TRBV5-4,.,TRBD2,CASSLTSEETQYF,TGTGCCAGCAGCTTGACTAGCGAAGAGACCCAGTACTTC
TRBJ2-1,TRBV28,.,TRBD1,CASSPPPGQLYEQFF,TGTGCCAGCAGTCCCCCCCCGGGACAGTTGTATGAGCAGTTCTTC
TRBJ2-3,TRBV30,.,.,CAWDRARDISTDTQYF,TGTGCCTGGGACCGTGCGAGGGACATCTCCACAGATACGCAGTATTTT
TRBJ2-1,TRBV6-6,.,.,CASTPGGSYNEQFF,TGTGCCAGCACTCCTGGAGGGTCATACAATGAGCAGTTCTTC
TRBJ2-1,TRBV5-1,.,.,CASSLAASWDEQFF,TGCGCCAGCAGCTTGGCCGCTAGCTGGGATGAGCAGTTCTTC
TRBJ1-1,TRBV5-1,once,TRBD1,CASSSGGTYREAFF,TGCGCCAGCAGCTCAGGGGGGACATACCGCGAAGCTTTCTTT
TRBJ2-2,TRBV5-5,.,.,CASSLAVSGELFF,TGTGCCAGCAGCTTGGCCGTATCCGGGGAGCTGTTTTTT
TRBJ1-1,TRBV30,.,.,CAWVAGFTEAFF,TGTGCCTGGGTTGCCGGGTTCACTGAAGCTTTCTTT
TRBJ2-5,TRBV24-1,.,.,CATSDSTGWETQYF,TGTGCCACCAGTGATTCAACTGGTTGGGAGACCCAGTACTTC
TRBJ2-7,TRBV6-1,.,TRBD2,CASSEPMGGGIAVTYEQYF,TGTGCCAGCAGTGAACCTATGGGGGGGGGAATAGCGGTAACCTACGAGCAGTACTTC
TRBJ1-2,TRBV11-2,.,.,CASSLAAGGGYGYTF,TGTGCCAGCAGCTTAGCGGCGGGGGGCGGTTATGGCTACACCTTC
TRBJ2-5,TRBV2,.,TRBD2,CASSEGLAESRTQYF,TGTGCCAGCAGTGAGGGACTAGCGGAGTCCCGGACCCAGTACTTC
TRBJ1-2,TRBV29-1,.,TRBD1,CSASGQGSYGYTF,TGCAGCGCCTCGGGACAGGGGTCCTATGGCTACACCTTC
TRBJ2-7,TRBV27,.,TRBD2,CASTPSGGNSYEQYF,TGTGCCAGCACCCCGAGCGGGGGGAACTCCTACGAGCAGTACTTC
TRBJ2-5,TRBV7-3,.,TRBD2,CASSPAGGGNAETQYF,TGTGCCAGCAGCCCAGCGGGGGGCGGGAATGCCGAGACCCAGTACTTC
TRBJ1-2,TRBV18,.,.,CASSPTHGGNDYGYTF,TGTGCCAGCTCACCGACCCATGGCGGGAACGACTATGGCTACACCTTC
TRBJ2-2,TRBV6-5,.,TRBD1,CASRGGPNTGELFF,TGTGCCAGCAGAGGGGGCCCGAACACCGGGGAGCTGTTTTTT
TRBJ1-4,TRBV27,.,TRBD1,CASSDPGQGTEKLFF,TGTGCCAGCAGTGACCCGGGACAGGGAACGGAAAAACTGTTTTTT
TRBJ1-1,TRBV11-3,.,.,CASSLWGGLNTEAFF,TGTGCCAGCAGCTTATGGGGGGGCCTGAACACTGAAGCTTTCTTT
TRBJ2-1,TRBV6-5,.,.,CAGGLVNNEQFF,TGTGCGGGGGGACTCGTTAACAATGAGCAGTTCTTC
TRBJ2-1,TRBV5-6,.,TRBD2,CASSLLAGNNEQFF,TGTGCCAGCAGCTTACTAGCGGGAAACAATGAGCAGTTCTTC
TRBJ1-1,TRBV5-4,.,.,CASAYREGTEAFF,TGTGCCAGCGCATACAGGGAGGGTACTGAAGCTTTCTTT
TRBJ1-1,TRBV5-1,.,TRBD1,CASSLDPGQAEAFF,TGCGCCAGCAGCTTGGACCCGGGACAGGCTGAAGCTTTCTTT
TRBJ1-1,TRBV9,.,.,CASSEYRDPNTEAFF,TGTGCCAGCAGCGAATACAGGGACCCAAACACTGAAGCTTTCTTT
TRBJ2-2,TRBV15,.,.,CATLGAPMVNTGELFF,TGTGCCACCCTGGGGGCCCCGATGGTGAACACCGGGGAGCTGTTTTTT
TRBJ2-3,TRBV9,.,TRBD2,CASSASASAGGYTDTQYF,TGTGCCAGCAGCGCATCGGCCTCCGCGGGGGGGTACACAGATACGCAGTATTTT
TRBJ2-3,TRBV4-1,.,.,CASSLGRTTSTDTQYF,TGCGCCAGCAGCCTGGGGAGGACTACTAGCACAGATACGCAGTATTTT
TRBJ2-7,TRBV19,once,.,CASERTVGTYEQYF,TGTGCCAGCGAAAGGACTGTGGGAACCTACGAGCAGTACTTC